This T cell receptor beta chain was captured in a study of Ad26.COV2.S vaccination and SARS-CoV-2 variants. Study-wide background: COV1001, an Ad26.COV2.S trial, supplied this vaccine-arm donor.

As for treatment: around 19 received Ad26.COV2.S at low or high dose, single or two shots; several received placebo; per-sample allocation not given. Sampling took place 63 days after the first vaccine or placebo injection. The germline V gene has CDR1 SGHDT and CDR2 YYEEEE. Trimming shortened V by 1 base and J by 0 bases, and 8 bases separated the two germline ends. There are 16 residues in the CDR3. On this clone itself: Its matching antigen is unknown.

The method was immunoSEQ multiplex PCR; TCRdb's version includes in-frame clones alone and lacks a portion of them. The sample shows about 680,000 clones, roughly 90% of them seen only once. General observations from the study: Recipients of vaccine and of placebo showed similar breadth of their non-spike TCR repertoires. Total responses of T cells may have been underestimated by the analyses of TCR breadth and depth.

V is TRBV5-6 and J is TRBJ2-6; no definite D call. Here the sequenced sample was peripheral blood, taken in a trial of Ad26.COV2.S vaccine versus placebo. This clonotype was obtained from a person between 18 and 65 years old who received the Ad26.COV2.S COVID-19 vaccine or a placebo. The CDR3 DNA reads TGTGCCAGCAGCTTGTTTAGGACCTCTGGGGCCAACGTCCTGACTTTC. It specifies CASSLFRTSGANVLTF.